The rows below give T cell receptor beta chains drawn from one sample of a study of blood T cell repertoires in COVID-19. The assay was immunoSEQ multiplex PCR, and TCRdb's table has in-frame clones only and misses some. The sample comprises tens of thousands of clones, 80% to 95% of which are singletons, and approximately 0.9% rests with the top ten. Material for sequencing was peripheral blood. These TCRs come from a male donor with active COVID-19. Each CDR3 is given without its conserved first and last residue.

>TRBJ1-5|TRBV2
ASSATGTVKPQH
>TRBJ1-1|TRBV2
ASSLISGRVTEAF
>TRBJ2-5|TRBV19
ASKGTGTGEETQY
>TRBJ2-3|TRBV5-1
ASSPQPQTTRGTDTQY
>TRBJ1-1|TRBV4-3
ASSPWDRGRTEAF
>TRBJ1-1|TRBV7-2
ASSTETVNTEAF
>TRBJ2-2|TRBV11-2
ASSRLAGQPTGELF
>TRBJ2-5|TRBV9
ASSVEGGVVETQY
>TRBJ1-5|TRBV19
ASSIRGQRGGYQPQH
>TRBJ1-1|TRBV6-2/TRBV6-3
ASSYDGVVTEAF
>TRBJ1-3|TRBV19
ASSNTLYRDSSGNTIY
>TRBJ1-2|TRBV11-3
ASAPQQGSYGYT